This T cell receptor (beta chain) emerged from a study of T-cell memory formation after mild COVID-19. The length of the CDR3 is 12 residues. The V gene end was trimmed by 10 bases and the J gene end by 3 bases; junction bases not matched to a gene: 6. CDR1 and CDR2 (germline): MNHNY, SVGAGI (reference sequence). Findings of the study overall: Within pre-infection memory, some responding clones were found, suggesting cross-reactive memory joined.

As concerns this clonotype: Its target is not known.

TCRdb itself ran the 5' RACE reads through MiXCR, one entry per CDR3 protein. The table has 360,000 or so distinct CDR3 sequences, around 28% seen once. This TCR came from an adult woman who had mild COVID-19 (a few samples of this study predate the infection). Cell type and time point are not known. The chain carries TRBV6-6 and TRBJ2-7, with TRBD1 identical over 7 bases. Sequenced input: PBMCs or a T cell subset sorted from them (not recorded which). Written as DNA, the CDR3 is TGTGCCACCGGGGACAGATTCTACGAGCAGTACTTC. Translated: CATGDRFYEQYF.